The 13 T cell receptor beta chains below all came from one sample that was sequenced in a study of radiation and T cells in renal cell carcinoma. The repertoire was sequenced with immunoSEQ multiplex PCR; TCRdb's copy has only in-frame clones and lacks some. The data contain about 22,000 clones, about 80% of them singletons. Regarding time point: baseline pretreatment blood. Regarding treatment: 15 Gy SBRT to primary tumor, nephrectomy 4 weeks later. The starting material was blood, obtained from a patient whose treatment included radiotherapy and nephrectomy. The source is a man aged 55-75 years with renal cell carcinoma.

The sample holds one count of this clone. V usage is TRBV7-9 and J usage is TRBJ1-1; the D is unclear. CDR1 is SEHNR, CDR2 FQNEAQ, per germline (reference sequence). The ends were cut back, 0 bases at V and 3 bases at J, with 11 bases in the middle. CDR3 length: 15 residues. Written as DNA, the CDR3 is TGTGCCAGCAGCTTAGCTTTGTGGGAGGACACTGAAGCTTTCTTT. Amino acids: CASSLALWEDTEAFF.

This chain connects TRBV30 to TRBJ1-5; D is unresolved. The V gene lost 0 bases and the J gene lost 4 bases, with 7 bases spanning the gap. This CDR3 is built from 13 residues. Germline-derived CDR1 and CDR2 are GTSNPN and SVGIG (reference sequence). The DNA of the CDR3 is TGTGCCTGGAGTGTACGCCCAAATCAGCCCCAGCATTTT. Translation: CAWSVRPNQPQHF.

The rearrangement uses TRBV2 and TRBJ2-5; D possibly matches TRBD1 or TRBD2 (6 bases each). Trimming stripped 8 bases from V and 2 bases from J, with 12 bases between. Germline V gene lookup returns CDR1 SNHLY and CDR2 FYNNEI. The CDR3 spans 13 residues. The CDR3 region is CASLRRGQETQYF. The CDR3 bases are TGTGCCAGCCTCCGGAGGGGGCAAGAGACCCAGTACTTC.

The chain links TRBV27 to TRBJ2-5, with D possibly matching TRBD2 (6 bases). The germline V and J ends were trimmed by 9 bases and 4 bases, with 21 bases remaining between them. Germline-derived CDR1 and CDR2 are MNHEY and SMNVEV (reference sequence). This CDR3 contains 15 residues. For the CDR3, the DNA is TGTGCCAGGGTTTCGCAGGGAGGTCGGCGAGAGACCCAGTACTTC. Residues: CARVSQGGRRETQYF.

The rearrangement uses TRBV20-1 and TRBJ2-4; D might be TRBD2 (6 bases). This CDR3 is built from 11 residues. The germline CDR1 and CDR2 sequences are DFQATT and SNEGSKA (reference sequence). Trimming took 2 bases from V and 8 from J, leaving 7 bases between them. The CDR3 nucleotides are TGCAGTGCTAGACCGGGGGACATTCAGTACTTC. Residues: CSARPGDIQYF.

This clone was seen a handful of times. V usage is TRBV30 and J usage is TRBJ1-4; D gene unclear. This CDR3 region has 13 residues. The germline gives CDR1 GTSNPN, CDR2 SVGIG (reference sequence). The V end was cut by 2 bases, the J end by 7 bases, with 11 bases between. The CDR3 sequence is CAWSPHGVEKLFF. In DNA, the CDR3 is TGTGCCTGGAGTCCGCATGGTGTTGAAAAACTGTTTTTT.

The V call is TRBV5-1, the J call TRBJ1-3, with D uncertain. V gave up 0 bases and J gave up 1 base, with 5 bases separating them. The CDR3 is made up of 14 amino acids. Germline CDR1 reads SGHRS; CDR2 reads YFSETQ. The CDR3 DNA sequence: TGCGCCAGCAGCTTGGATGGATCTGGAAACACCATATATTTT. This encodes CASSLDGSGNTIYF.

The chain is built from TRBV4-3 and TRBJ2-7; D remains ambiguous. The V end was cut by 0 bases, the J end by 1 base, with 1 base between. Germline V gene lookup returns CDR1 LGHNA and CDR2 YSLEER. The CDR3 contains 12 residues. This CDR3 reads CASSQDSYEQYF. The CDR3 coding sequence is TGCGCCAGCAGCCAAGATTCCTACGAGCAGTACTTC.

V usage is TRBV27 and J usage is TRBJ2-3; D is uncertain. Germline-derived CDR1 and CDR2 are MNHEY and SMNVEV (reference sequence). The CDR3 consists of 13 residues. Trimming pared 5 bases from V and 3 bases from J, leaving 9 bases between. CDR3 sequence: CASSPRWTDTQYF. As DNA, the CDR3 is TGTGCCAGCAGTCCTAGGTGGACAGATACGCAGTATTTT.

The V call is TRBV7-9, the J call TRBJ2-5, with 15 bases that match TRBD2. The CDR3 runs 17 residues. Germline CDR1 and CDR2: SEHNR and FQNEAQ (reference sequence). The trim removed 5 bases at V and 5 bases at J, leaving 9 bases unmatched. CDR3 nucleotides: TGTGCCAGCAGCCGGACTAGCGGGAGGGCCTCAGGGGAGACCCAGTACTTC. Amino acid sequence: CASSRTSGRASGETQYF. Variable domain in full (rest from reference TRBV7-9 and TRBJ2-5): DTGVSQNPRHKITKRGQNVTFRCDPISEHNRLYWYRQTLGQGPEFLTYFQNEAQLEKSRLLSDRFSAERPKGSFSTLEIQRTEQGDSAMYLCASSRTSGRASGETQYFGPGTRLLVL.

The genes are TRBV4-1 and TRBJ2-3; the match to TRBD1 covers 7 bases. J lost 3 bases, V lost 0 bases, and 6 bases had no gene match. Germline values: CDR1 MGHRA, CDR2 YSYEKL. The CDR3 sequence is 16 residues long. CDR3 sequence: CASSQEWAGGTDTQYF. The CDR3 coding sequence is TGCGCCAGCAGCCAAGAGTGGGCAGGGGGAACAGATACGCAGTATTTT.

By its share, this clone is medium-sized. The chain recombines TRBV9 with TRBJ1-1; D ambiguous. Germline assignment: CDR1 SGDLS and CDR2 YYNGEE. This CDR3 has 13 residues. Trimming removed 4 bases at V and 4 bases at J, with 11 bases between. The CDR3 nucleotides are TGTGCCAGCAGCCTTCAGTACGGCACTGAAGCTTTCTTT. Its protein is CASSLQYGTEAFF. The variable domain in full, with the rest retrieved from reference TRBV9 and TRBJ1-1, is DSGVTQTPKHLITATGQRVTLRCSPRSGDLSVYWYQQSLDQGLQFLIQYYNGEERAKGNILERFSAQQFPDLHSELNLSSLELGDSALYFCASSLQYGTEAFFGQGTRLTVV.

The chain joins TRBV7-9 to TRBJ2-7; D gene unclear. With 1 base removed from V and 3 bases from J, the gap between germline ends came to 7 bases. The germline V gene encodes CDR1 SEHNR and CDR2 FQNEAQ (reference sequence). The CDR3 contains 13 residues. The CDR3 bases are TGTGCCAGCAGCTTAGGGGATGACTACGAGCAGTACTTC. It translates to CASSLGDDYEQYF.